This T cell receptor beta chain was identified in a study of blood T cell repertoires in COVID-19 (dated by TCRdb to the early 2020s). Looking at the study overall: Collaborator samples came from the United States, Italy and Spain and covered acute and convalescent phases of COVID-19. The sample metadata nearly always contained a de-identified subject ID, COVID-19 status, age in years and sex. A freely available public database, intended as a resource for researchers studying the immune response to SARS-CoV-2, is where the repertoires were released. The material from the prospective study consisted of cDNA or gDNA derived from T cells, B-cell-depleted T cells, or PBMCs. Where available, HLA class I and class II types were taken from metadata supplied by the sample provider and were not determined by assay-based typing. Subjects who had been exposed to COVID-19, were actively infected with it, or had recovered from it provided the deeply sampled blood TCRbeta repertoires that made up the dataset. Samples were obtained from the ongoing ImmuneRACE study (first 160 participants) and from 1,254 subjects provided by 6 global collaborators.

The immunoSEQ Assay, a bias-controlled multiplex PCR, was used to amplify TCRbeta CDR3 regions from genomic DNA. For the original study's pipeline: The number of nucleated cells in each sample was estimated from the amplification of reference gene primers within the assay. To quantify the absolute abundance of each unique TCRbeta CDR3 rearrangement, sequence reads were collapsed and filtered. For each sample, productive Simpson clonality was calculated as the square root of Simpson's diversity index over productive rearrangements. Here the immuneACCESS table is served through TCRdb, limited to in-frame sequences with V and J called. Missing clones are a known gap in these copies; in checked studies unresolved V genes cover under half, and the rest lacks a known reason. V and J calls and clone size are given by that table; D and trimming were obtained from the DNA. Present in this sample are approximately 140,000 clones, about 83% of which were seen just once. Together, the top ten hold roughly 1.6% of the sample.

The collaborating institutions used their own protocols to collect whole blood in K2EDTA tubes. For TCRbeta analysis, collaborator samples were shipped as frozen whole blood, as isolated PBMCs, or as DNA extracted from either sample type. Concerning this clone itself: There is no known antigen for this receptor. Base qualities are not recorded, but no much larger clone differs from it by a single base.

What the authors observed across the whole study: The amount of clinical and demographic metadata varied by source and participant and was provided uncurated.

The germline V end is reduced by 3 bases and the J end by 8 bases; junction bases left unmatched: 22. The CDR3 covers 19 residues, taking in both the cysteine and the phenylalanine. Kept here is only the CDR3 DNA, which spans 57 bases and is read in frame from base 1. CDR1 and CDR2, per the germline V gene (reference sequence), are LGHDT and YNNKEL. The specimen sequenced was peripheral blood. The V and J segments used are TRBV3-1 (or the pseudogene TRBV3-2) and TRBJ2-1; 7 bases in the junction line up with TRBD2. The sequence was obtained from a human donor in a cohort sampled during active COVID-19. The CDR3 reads CASSHIRPLGGSPWDEQFF. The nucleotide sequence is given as TGTGCCAGCAGCCACATACGCCCCCTGGGCGGGAGCCCGTGGGATGAGCAGTTCTTC.